The clone carrying this TCR beta chain was found a few times. How the authors handled the data: Scientists estimated how many nucleated cells there were by amplifying reference gene primers. Here immunoSEQ multiplex PCR was the method, and the copy in TCRdb shows in-frame clones only, minus some. V, J and clone size are taken as reported in that table, and D and trimming were inferred from the DNA itself. This sample carries about 250,000 clones, 80% to 90% of them seen once, and the ten largest clones take 3.5% to 5.5%. The CDR3 contains 16 residues. With 4 bases clipped from V and 5 bases from J, the junction kept 11 bases outside the gene matches. Per germline, CDR1 SGHAT and CDR2 FQDESV (reference sequence). The study assigned cohorts using participant-reported clinical history. Recovered status in Cohort 3 required two negative PCRs, clearance, or symptom resolution. The data belong to a study of blood T cell repertoires in COVID-19. The overall study: The United States, Italy and Spain were the sources of the acute and convalescent COVID-19 samples.

Sample: PBMCs or T cells enriched from blood (not recorded which). This sequence joins TRBV11-1 and TRBJ2-1; 7 bases map to TRBD2. The clonotype comes from a woman in her twenties or thirties who had recovered from COVID-19. In nucleotides, the CDR3 is TGTGCCAGCAGCTATAGGGCTAGCGGAGAGAACAATGAGCAGTTCTTC. Its protein product is CASSYRASGENNEQFF. Full variable domain (rest looked up from reference TRBV11-1 and TRBJ2-1): EAEVAQSPRYKITEKSQAVAFWCDPISGHATLYWYRQILGQGPELLVQFQDESVVDDSQLPKDRFSAERLKGVDSTLKIQPAELGDSAMYLCASSYRASGENNEQFFGPGTRLTVL.